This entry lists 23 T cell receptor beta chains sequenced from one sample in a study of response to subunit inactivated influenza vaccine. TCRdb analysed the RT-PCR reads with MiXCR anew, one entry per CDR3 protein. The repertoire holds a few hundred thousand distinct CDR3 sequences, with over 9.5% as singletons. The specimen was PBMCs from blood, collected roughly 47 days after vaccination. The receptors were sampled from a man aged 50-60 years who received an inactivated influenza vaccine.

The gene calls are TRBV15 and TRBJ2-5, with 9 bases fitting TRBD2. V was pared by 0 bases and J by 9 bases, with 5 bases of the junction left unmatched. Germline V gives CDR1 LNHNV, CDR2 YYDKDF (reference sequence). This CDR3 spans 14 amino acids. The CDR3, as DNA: TGTGCCACCAGCAGAGATCCCCTAGCGGGACCCCAGTACTTC. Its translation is CATSRDPLAGPQYF.

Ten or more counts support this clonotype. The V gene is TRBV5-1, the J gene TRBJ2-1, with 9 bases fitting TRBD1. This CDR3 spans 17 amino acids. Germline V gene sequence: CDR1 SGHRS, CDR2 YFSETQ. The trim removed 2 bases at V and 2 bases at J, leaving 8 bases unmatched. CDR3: CASSFLLTGGPYNEQFF. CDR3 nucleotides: TGCGCCAGCAGCTTCCTCCTGACAGGGGGGCCCTACAATGAGCAGTTCTTC.

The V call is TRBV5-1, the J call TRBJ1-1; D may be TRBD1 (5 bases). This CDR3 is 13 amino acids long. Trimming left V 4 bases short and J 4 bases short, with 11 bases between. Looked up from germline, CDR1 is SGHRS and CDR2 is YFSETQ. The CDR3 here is CASSRDGSTEAFF. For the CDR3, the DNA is TGCGCCAGCAGCAGGGACGGGTCCACTGAAGCTTTCTTT.

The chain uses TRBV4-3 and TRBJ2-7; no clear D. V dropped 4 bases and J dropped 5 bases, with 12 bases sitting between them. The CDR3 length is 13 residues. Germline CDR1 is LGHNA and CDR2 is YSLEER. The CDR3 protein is CASSLSGADEQYF. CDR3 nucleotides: TGCGCCAGCAGCCTATCGGGCGCGGACGAGCAGTACTTC.

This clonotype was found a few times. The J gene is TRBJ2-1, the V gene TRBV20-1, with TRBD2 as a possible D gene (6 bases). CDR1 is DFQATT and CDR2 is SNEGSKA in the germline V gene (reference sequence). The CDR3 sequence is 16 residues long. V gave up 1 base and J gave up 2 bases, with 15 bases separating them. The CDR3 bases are TGCAGTGCTAGAGCTGGCGGGTGGGGGGCCTACAATGAGCAGTTCTTC. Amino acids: CSARAGGWGAYNEQFF.

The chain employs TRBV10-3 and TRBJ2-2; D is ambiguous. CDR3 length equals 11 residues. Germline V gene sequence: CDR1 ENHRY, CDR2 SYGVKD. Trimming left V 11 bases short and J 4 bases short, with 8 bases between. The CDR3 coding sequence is TGTGCCGTGCGCAGCACCGGGGAGCTGTTTTTT. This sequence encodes CAVRSTGELFF.

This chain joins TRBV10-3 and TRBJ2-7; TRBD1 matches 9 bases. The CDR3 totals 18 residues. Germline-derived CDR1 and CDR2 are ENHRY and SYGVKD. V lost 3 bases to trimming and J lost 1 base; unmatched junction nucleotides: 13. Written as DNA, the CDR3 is TGTGCCATCAGTGAAAACATTCGTACGGGACAGGGATCCTACGAGCAGTACTTC. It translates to CAISENIRTGQGSYEQYF.

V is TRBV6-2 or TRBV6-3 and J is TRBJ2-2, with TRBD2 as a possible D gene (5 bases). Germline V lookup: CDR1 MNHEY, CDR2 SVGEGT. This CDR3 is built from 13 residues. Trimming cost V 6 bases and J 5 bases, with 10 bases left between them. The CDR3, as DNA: TGTGCCAGCAGCCATAGCGTGACCGGGGAGCTGTTTTTT. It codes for CASSHSVTGELFF.

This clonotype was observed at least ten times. As DNA, the CDR3 is TGCAGCGTTGGGACAGGGCCCACCTACGAGCAGTACTTC. It is translated as CSVGTGPTYEQYF. The chain is built from TRBV29-1 and TRBJ2-7, with 8 bases fitting TRBD1. CDR1 and CDR2 from the germline V gene are SQVTM and ANQGSEA. The V and J ends lost 4 bases and 2 bases, in that order; junction bases with no gene match: 4. CDR3 length: 13 residues.

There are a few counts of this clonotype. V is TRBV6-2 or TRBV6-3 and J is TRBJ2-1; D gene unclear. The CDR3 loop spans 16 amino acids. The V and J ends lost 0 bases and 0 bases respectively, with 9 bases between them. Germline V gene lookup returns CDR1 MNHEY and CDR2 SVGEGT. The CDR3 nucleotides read TGTGCCAGCAGTTACTCGATTGTCATCTCCTACAATGAGCAGTTCTTC. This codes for CASSYSIVISYNEQFF.

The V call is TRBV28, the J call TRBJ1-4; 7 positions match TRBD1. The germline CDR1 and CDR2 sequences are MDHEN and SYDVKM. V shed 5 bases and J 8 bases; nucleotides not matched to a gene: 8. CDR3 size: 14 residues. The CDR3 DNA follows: TGTGCCAGCAGTAAGGGGGCGACGAGCGAAAAACTGTTTTTT. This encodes CASSKGATSEKLFF.

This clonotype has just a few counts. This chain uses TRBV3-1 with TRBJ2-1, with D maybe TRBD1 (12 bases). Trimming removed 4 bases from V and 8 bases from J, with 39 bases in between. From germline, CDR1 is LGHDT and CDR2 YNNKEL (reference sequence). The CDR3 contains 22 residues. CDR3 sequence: CASSPPGTGGRRLAGGIDEQFF. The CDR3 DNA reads TGTGCCAGCAGCCCACCCGGGACAGGGGGCAGGCGGCTAGCGGGAGGTATAGATGAGCAGTTCTTC.

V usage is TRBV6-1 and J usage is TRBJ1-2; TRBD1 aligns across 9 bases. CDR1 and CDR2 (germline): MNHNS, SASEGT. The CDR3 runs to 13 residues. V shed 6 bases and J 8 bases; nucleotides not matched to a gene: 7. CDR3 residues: CASRFGQGRGYTF. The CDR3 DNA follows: TGTGCCAGCAGATTCGGACAGGGGCGCGGCTACACCTTC.

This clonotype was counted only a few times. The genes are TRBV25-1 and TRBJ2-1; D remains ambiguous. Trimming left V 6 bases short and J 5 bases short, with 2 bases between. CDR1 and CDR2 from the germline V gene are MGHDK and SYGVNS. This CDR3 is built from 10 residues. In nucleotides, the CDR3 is TGTGCCAGCAGGGACAATGAGCAGTTCTTC. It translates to CASRDNEQFF.

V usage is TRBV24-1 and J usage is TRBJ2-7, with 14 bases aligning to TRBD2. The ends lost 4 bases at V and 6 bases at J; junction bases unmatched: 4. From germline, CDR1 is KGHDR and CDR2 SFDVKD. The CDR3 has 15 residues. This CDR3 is CATSDRGLAGAEQYF. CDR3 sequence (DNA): TGTGCCACCAGTGACCGGGGACTAGCGGGAGCCGAGCAGTACTTC.

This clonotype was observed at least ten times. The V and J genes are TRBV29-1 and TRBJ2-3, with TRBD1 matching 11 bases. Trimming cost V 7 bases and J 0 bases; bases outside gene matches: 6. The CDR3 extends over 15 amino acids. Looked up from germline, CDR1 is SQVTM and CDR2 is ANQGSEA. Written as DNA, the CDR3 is TGCAGCGCCCGGGACAGGGGGTACAGCACAGATACGCAGTATTTT. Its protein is CSARDRGYSTDTQYF.

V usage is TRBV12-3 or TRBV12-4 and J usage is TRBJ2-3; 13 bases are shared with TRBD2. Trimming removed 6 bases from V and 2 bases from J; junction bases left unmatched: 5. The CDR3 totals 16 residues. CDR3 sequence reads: CASRRTSGRFTDTQYF. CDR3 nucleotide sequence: TGTGCCAGCAGGAGGACTAGCGGGAGATTCACAGATACGCAGTATTTT.

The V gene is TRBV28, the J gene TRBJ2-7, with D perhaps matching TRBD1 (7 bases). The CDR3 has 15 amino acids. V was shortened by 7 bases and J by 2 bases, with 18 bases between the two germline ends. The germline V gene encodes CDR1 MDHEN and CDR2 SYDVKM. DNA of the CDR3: TGTGCCAGCATCCAAACAGGGGCGGGAACCTACGAGCAGTACTTC. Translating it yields CASIQTGAGTYEQYF.

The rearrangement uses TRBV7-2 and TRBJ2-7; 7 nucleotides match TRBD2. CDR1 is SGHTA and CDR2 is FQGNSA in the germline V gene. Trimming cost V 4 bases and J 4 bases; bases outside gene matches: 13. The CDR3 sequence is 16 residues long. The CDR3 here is CASSSLGGRGSYEQYF. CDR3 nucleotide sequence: TGTGCCAGCAGCTCCCTGGGGGGGAGGGGATCGTACGAGCAGTACTTC.

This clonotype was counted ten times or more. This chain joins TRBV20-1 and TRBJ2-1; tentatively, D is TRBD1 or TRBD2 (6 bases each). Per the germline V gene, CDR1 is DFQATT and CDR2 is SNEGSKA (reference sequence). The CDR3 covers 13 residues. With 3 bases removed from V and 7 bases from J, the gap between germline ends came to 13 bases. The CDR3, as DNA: TGCAGTGCTAGCGGGGGCGCTTCGAATGAGCAGTTCTTC. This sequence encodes CSASGGASNEQFF.

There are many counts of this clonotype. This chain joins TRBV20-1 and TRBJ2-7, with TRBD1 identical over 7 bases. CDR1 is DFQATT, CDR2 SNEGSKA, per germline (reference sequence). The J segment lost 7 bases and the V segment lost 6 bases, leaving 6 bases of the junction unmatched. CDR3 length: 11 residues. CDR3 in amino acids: CSAAQGFEQYF. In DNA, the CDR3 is TGCAGTGCCGCACAGGGGTTTGAGCAGTACTTC.

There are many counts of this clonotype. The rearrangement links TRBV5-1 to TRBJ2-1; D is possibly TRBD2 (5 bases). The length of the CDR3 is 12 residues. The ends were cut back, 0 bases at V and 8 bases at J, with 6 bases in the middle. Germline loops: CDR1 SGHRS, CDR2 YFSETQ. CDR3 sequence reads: CASSLGTDEQFF. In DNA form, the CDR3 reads TGCGCCAGCAGCTTGGGGACTGATGAGCAGTTCTTC.

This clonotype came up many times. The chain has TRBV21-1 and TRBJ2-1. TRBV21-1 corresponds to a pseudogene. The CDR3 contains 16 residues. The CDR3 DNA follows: TGTGCCAGCAGCATCTCCGCGGGGGGCTCCTACAATGAGCAGTTCTTC. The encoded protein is CASSISAGGSYNEQFF.